Presented here are 11 T cell receptor beta chains from one specimen sequenced in a study of blood T cell repertoires in COVID-19. Method: immunoSEQ multiplex PCR; TCRdb's copy keeps in-frame clones and lacks some. The sample includes about 220,000 clones, roughly 80% of them seen just once. The sequenced material came from peripheral blood. These receptors came from an older woman with acute or convalescent COVID-19.

This clone was seen once. This rearrangement joins TRBV5-1 to TRBJ2-4; 8 bases are shared with TRBD1. Germline CDR1 and CDR2: SGHRS and YFSETQ. The junction had 4 bases not matched to a gene; V was cut back by 4 bases and J by 4 bases. The CDR3 has 14 residues. The DNA of the CDR3 is TGCGCCAGCAGCATAGACAGGGGAAAAAACATTCAGTACTTC. Translation gives CASSIDRGKNIQYF.

This clone was recorded once. The V gene is TRBV11-2, the J gene TRBJ1-2; perhaps TRBD1 as D (6 bases). This CDR3 has 15 residues. With 5 bases removed from V and 5 bases from J, the gap between germline ends came to 18 bases. Germline V CDR1 and CDR2: SGHAT, FQNNGV. CDR3 DNA sequence: TGTGCCAGCAGCCCAAGTATGGGGGCTTTATATGGCTACACCTTC. The encoded protein is CASSPSMGALYGYTF.

The chain has TRBV9 and TRBJ2-1; 10 bases match TRBD2. Germline CDR1 SGDLS, CDR2 YYNGEE. The CDR3 length is 14 residues. Losses at the gene ends were 4 bases for V and 7 bases for J; bases not matched to a gene: 5. This CDR3 reads CASSPGLAANEQFF. The CDR3 DNA sequence: TGTGCCAGCAGCCCAGGACTAGCGGCGAATGAGCAGTTCTTC.

The V and J genes are TRBV19 and TRBJ1-5; 9 bases are a match to TRBD1. The germline V gene encodes CDR1 LNHDA and CDR2 SQIVND (reference sequence). Trimming removed 5 bases from V and 4 bases from J; junction bases left unmatched: 9. There are 16 residues in the CDR3. In DNA form, the CDR3 reads TGTGCCAGTAGTGCCCTTGACAGGGGGTCGAATCAGCCCCAGCATTTT. As protein: CASSALDRGSNQPQHF.

A note on this clone: Within the sample, other DNA sequences also encode this same CDR3. This chain joins TRBV19 and TRBJ2-5, with D possibly matching TRBD1 (5 bases). The CDR3 has 13 residues. Germline V CDR1 and CDR2: LNHDA, SQIVND (reference sequence). Trimming left V 2 bases short and J 5 bases short, with 9 bases between. CDR3 nucleotides: TGTGCCAGTAGTATACAGGGCCGGGAGACCCAGTACTTC. Its translation is CASSIQGRETQYF.

CDR3 DNA: TGTGCCAGCAGCCCAGGAAGGACAGGGAGCACAGATACGCAGTATTTT. Residues: CASSPGRTGSTDTQYF. This chain uses TRBV7-2 with TRBJ2-3, with 8 bases fitting TRBD1. Trimming at V came to 5 bases and at J to 0 bases, leaving 7 bases not matched to a gene. This CDR3 comprises 16 residues. CDR1 is SGHTA and CDR2 is FQGNSA in the germline V gene.

V is TRBV6-5 and J is TRBJ2-7; no reliable D call. The CDR3 consists of 12 residues. V was shortened by 6 bases and J by 0 bases, with 6 bases between the two germline ends. Germline loops: CDR1 MNHEY, CDR2 SVGAGI. The DNA of the CDR3 is TGTGCCAGCAGATCAGACTCCTACGAGCAGTACGTC. Amino acids: CASRSDSYEQYV.

CDR3 in amino acids: CASSLSGLENSPLHF. As DNA, the CDR3 is TGCGCCAGCAGCTTGTCCGGACTGGAAAATTCACCCCTCCACTTT. The chain uses TRBV5-1 and TRBJ1-6; D gene ambiguous. The germline CDR1 and CDR2 sequences are SGHRS and YFSETQ. This CDR3 is 15 amino acids long. With 1 base removed from V and 7 bases from J, the gap between germline ends came to 12 bases.

This chain connects TRBV11-2 to TRBJ2-1, with D possibly being TRBD2 (6 bases). The CDR3 consists of 13 residues. Germline assignment: CDR1 SGHAT and CDR2 FQNNGV. V was cut by 4 bases and J by 7 bases, with 11 bases left in between. The CDR3 region is CASSSGRGNEQFF. The CDR3 coding sequence is TGTGCCAGCAGCTCGGGGCGGGGTAATGAGCAGTTCTTC.

This chain uses TRBV30 with TRBJ1-5, with D possibly TRBD1 on 6 matching bases. Germline CDR1 reads GTSNPN; CDR2 reads SVGIG (reference sequence). V lost 5 bases to trimming and J lost 1 base, with 9 bases between them. There are 13 residues in the CDR3. Written as DNA, the CDR3 is TGTGCCTGGCAGGGGAACAGCAATCAGCCCCAGCATTTT. This sequence encodes CAWQGNSNQPQHF. Looking up the rest from reference TRBV30 and TRBJ1-5 gives the full variable domain: SQTIHQWPATLVQPVGSPLSLECTVEGTSNPNLYWYRQAAGRGLQLLFYSVGIGQISSEVPQNLSASRPQDRQFILSSKKLLLSDSGFYLCAWQGNSNQPQHFGDGTRLSIL.

The rearrangement links TRBV7-9 to TRBJ2-2; a possible D gene is TRBD2 (5 bases). V was clipped by 2 bases and J by 0 bases, with 10 bases between them. This CDR3 region has 16 residues. The germline gives CDR1 SEHNR, CDR2 FQNEAQ (reference sequence). CDR3 region: CASSLLPGANTGELFF. As DNA, the CDR3 is TGTGCCAGCAGCTTACTCCCCGGGGCGAACACCGGGGAGCTGTTTTTT.